Sequencing of this T cell receptor beta chain was carried out in a study of blood T cell repertoires in COVID-19. The CDR3 totals 15 residues. Germline assignment: CDR1 SGHDT and CDR2 YYEEEE. Trimming removed 4 bases at V and 2 bases at J, with 15 bases between. Cohort 3 donors were reported recovered after two negative PCRs, clearance, or symptom resolution. Per the original data handling: Nucleated cell counts were estimated from reference gene primer amplification. The assay was immunoSEQ multiplex PCR, and TCRdb's table has in-frame clones only and misses some. That table supplies the V and J calls and clone size; D and trimming were determined from the DNA. The data hold hundreds of thousands of clones, with around 84% observed a single time.

This receptor was taken from a man aged 40-55 years who had recovered from COVID-19. V and J are TRBV5-6 and TRBJ1-2, with unresolved D. Sequencing used PBMCs or T cells enriched from blood (not recorded which). CDR3 nucleotides: TGTGCCAGCAGCGCTCCCTCGGGGAGGAACTATGGCTACACCTTC. Translation gives CASSAPSGRNYGYTF.